This is a list of T cell receptor beta chains from one sample in a study of CXCR4 blockade with PD-1 therapy in pancreatic cancer. Using immunoSEQ multiplex PCR, the repertoire was profiled, and TCRdb retains in-frame clones only, with some absent. Here the sample spans 700 or so clones, approximately 30% being singletons. The sample taken for sequencing was tumor tissue. These receptors were collected from a human donor with pancreatic ductal adenocarcinoma. Both conserved end residues are part of each CDR3. A D gene is named only where the DNA matches it firmly. The size of a clone is reported for some rows only, either as once, few or many, or as a class for expanded clones.

J gene,D gene,V gene,clone size,CDR3 protein,CDR3 DNA
TRBJ2-7,-,TRBV29-1,few,CSARDSPSSYEQYF,TGCAGCGCCCGGGACTCACCAAGCTCCTACGAGCAGTACTTC
TRBJ2-7,-,TRBV2,-,CASSESGTIVYF,TGTGCCAGCAGTGAATCGGGCACCATAGTGTACTTC
TRBJ2-1,TRBD2,TRBV11-3,medium-sized,CASSLGLADLGNEQFF,TGTGCCAGCAGCTTAGGACTAGCAGACCTCGGCAATGAGCAGTTCTTC
TRBJ2-4,-,TRBV6-8,-,CASTEARIAKNIQYF,TGTGCCAGCACCGAGGCGCGGATAGCCAAAAACATTCAGTACTTC
TRBJ1-1,-,TRBV29-1,-,CSVGVMNTEAFF,TGCAGCGTTGGAGTCATGAACACTGAAGCTTTCTTT
TRBJ2-1,-,TRBV1,few,CASSPPGQGLKVQFF,TGCGCCAGCAGCCCCCCGGGACAGGGGTTGAAGGTGCAGTTCTTC
TRBJ2-7,TRBD1,TRBV5-1,few,CASSLGTGDSYEQYF,TGCGCCAGCAGCTTAGGGACAGGGGACTCCTACGAGCAGTACTTC
TRBJ1-3,-,TRBV19,-,CASSTEQGNTIYF,TGTGCCAGTAGTACAGAACAAGGAAACACCATATATTTT
TRBJ2-7,TRBD1,TRBV19,-,CASSIRKGTGDYEQYF,TGTGCCAGTAGTATCCGTAAGGGAACAGGGGACTACGAGCAGTACTTC
TRBJ1-5,TRBD1,TRBV19,hyperexpanded,CASRTGIGPGQGALYSNQPQHF,TGTGCCAGTAGAACCGGGATCGGCCCGGGACAGGGGGCTCTATATAGCAATCAGCCCCAGCATTTT
TRBJ2-7,-,TRBV18,-,CASSQGQYEQYF,TGTGCCAGCTCACAAGGACAGTACGAGCAGTACTTC
TRBJ2-5,TRBD1,TRBV11-3,-,CASSNQWDSQETQYF,TGTGCCAGCAGCAACCAATGGGACAGCCAAGAGACCCAGTACTTC
TRBJ1-1,-,TRBV19,-,CASSEGRTTEAFF,TGTGCCAGTAGTGAGGGCCGGACCACTGAAGCTTTCTTT
TRBJ1-1,TRBD1,TRBV19,few,CASSQGAHTEAFF,TGTGCCAGTAGCCAGGGGGCCCACACTGAAGCTTTCTTT
TRBJ2-5,-,TRBV29-1,-,CSVDVSILQETQYF,TGCAGCGTTGATGTCTCTATATTACAAGAGACCCAGTACTTC
TRBJ2-2,-,TRBV4-1,-,CASSPQGRDTGELFF,TGCGCCAGCAGCCCACAGGGCAGGGACACCGGGGAGCTGTTTTTT
TRBJ1-6,-,TRBV6-8,-,CASSISQGNSPLHF,TGTGCCAGCAGTATAAGCCAAGGGAATTCACCCCTCCACTTT
TRBJ2-3,TRBD2,TRBV19,-,CASSGYREGGVTDTQYF,TGTGCCAGTAGTGGGTATCGGGAGGGTGGAGTCACAGATACGCAGTATTTT
TRBJ1-5,TRBD1,TRBV19,-,CASSGGGTAMPQHF,TGTGCCAGTAGTGGAGGGGGCACGGCGATGCCCCAGCATTTT
TRBJ1-2,TRBD1,TRBV6-8,-,CASSYSGQGEGYTF,TGTGCCAGCAGTTACTCTGGACAGGGCGAAGGCTACACCTTC
TRBJ2-2,-,TRBV19,-,CASSITGPGELFF,TGTGCCAGTAGTATAACGGGCCCCGGGGAGCTGTTTTTT
TRBJ1-4,-,TRBV19,-,CASSLGSREKLFF,TGTGCCAGTAGTTTGGGCAGCCGTGAAAAACTGTTTTTT
TRBJ2-1,TRBD2,TRBV19,-,CASTFAGVNEQFF,TGTGCCAGTACCTTTGCGGGAGTAAATGAGCAGTTCTTC
TRBJ2-2,-,TRBV18,few,CASSPDTGELFF,TGTGCCAGCTCACCGGACACCGGGGAGCTGTTTTTT
TRBJ1-1,-,TRBV11-3,hyperexpanded,CASSPPTVMNTEAFF,TGTGCCAGCAGCCCCCCGACAGTCATGAACACTGAAGCTTTCTTT
TRBJ2-5,TRBD1,TRBV11-3,medium-sized,CASSQQGAEETQYF,TGTGCCAGCAGCCAACAGGGGGCGGAGGAGACCCAGTACTTC
TRBJ1-2,-,TRBV19,-,CASRGVSNYGYTF,TGTGCCAGTAGAGGGGTCTCTAACTATGGCTACACCTTC
TRBJ1-2,TRBD1,TRBV6-8,few,CAISGTGKVGGYTF,TGTGCCATCAGTGGGACAGGGAAGGTTGGCGGCTACACCTTC
TRBJ2-3,-,TRBV6-1,few,CASSEARPPDTQYF,TGTGCCAGCAGTGAAGCGCGTCCCCCAGATACGCAGTATTTT
TRBJ2-3,TRBD2,TRBV18,-,CASSPSLAGADTQYF,TGTGCCAGCTCACCATCCCTAGCGGGGGCAGATACGCAGTATTTT
TRBJ2-1,TRBD2,TRBV6-8,-,CASSVGLAGGSEQFF,TGTGCCAGCAGTGTCGGACTAGCGGGGGGCTCTGAGCAGTTCTTC
TRBJ2-5,TRBD2,TRBV30,few,CAWSSGLAGVQETQYF,TGTGCCTGGAGTTCGGGACTAGCGGGGGTCCAAGAGACCCAGTACTTC
TRBJ2-3,-,TRBV19,-,CASSRTTGDTQYF,TGTGCCAGTAGTAGAACGACCGGAGATACGCAGTATTTT
TRBJ2-1,TRBD2,TRBV7-7,few,CASSLVTSGVHEQFF,TGTGCCAGCAGCTTAGTGACTAGCGGGGTACATGAGCAGTTCTTC
TRBJ1-1,-,TRBV19,few,CASSKQANTEAFF,TGTGCCAGTAGCAAACAGGCGAACACTGAAGCTTTCTTT
TRBJ1-4,-,TRBV6-8,-,CASRTGELGKLFF,TGTGCCAGTCGAACGGGGGAGCTCGGAAAACTGTTTTTT
TRBJ2-3,-,TRBV2,-,CASSASGFSDTQYF,TGTGCCAGCAGCGCATCAGGGTTCTCAGATACGCAGTATTTT
TRBJ1-1,-,TRBV19,few,CASSTRNTEAFF,TGTGCCAGTAGTACTAGAAACACTGAAGCTTTCTTT
TRBJ2-5,TRBD2,TRBV11-3,few,CASSLHPSGVGETQYF,TGTGCCAGCAGCTTACACCCTAGCGGGGTAGGAGAGACCCAGTACTTC
TRBJ2-3,-,TRBV11-3,medium-sized,CASSLGGYTDTQYF,TGTGCCAGCAGCTTAGGGGGCTACACAGATACGCAGTATTTT
TRBJ1-6,-,TRBV25-1,-,CASSASTYNSPLHF,TGTGCCAGCAGTGCCAGCACATATAATTCACCCCTCCACTTT
TRBJ1-1,TRBD1,TRBV6-8,few,CASREGALTEAFF,TGTGCCAGCAGGGAGGGGGCGCTCACTGAAGCTTTCTTT
TRBJ1-3,TRBD1,TRBV28,-,CASRHRDRGPGNTIYF,TGTGCCAGCAGGCACCGGGACAGGGGACCCGGAAACACCATATATTTT
TRBJ2-7,-,TRBV5-1,-,CASSWGPGHPYEQYF,TGCGCCAGCAGCTGGGGGCCCGGACATCCCTACGAGCAGTACTTC
TRBJ2-7,TRBD2,TRBV9,medium-sized,CASRSRSGSSYEQYF,TGTGCCAGCAGGAGCAGAAGCGGGAGCTCCTACGAGCAGTACTTC
TRBJ1-5,-,TRBV19,few,CASSISNQPQHF,TGTGCCAGTAGTATCTCCAATCAGCCCCAGCATTTT
TRBJ1-5,TRBD1,TRBV19,few,CASSKVQGNNQPQHF,TGTGCCAGTAGTAAGGTACAGGGGAACAATCAGCCCCAGCATTTT
TRBJ2-1,TRBD1,TRBV11-3,few,CASSLTQGENEQFF,TGTGCCAGCAGCTTAACCCAGGGGGAAAATGAGCAGTTCTTC
TRBJ2-7,-,TRBV6-8,few,CATRGTGTYEQYF,TGTGCCACCCGCGGGACTGGGACCTACGAGCAGTACTTC
TRBJ1-4,-,TRBV11-3,medium-sized,CASSLARGATNEKLFF,TGTGCCAGCAGCTTGGCCCGGGGTGCAACTAATGAAAAACTGTTTTTT
TRBJ1-4,TRBD1,TRBV25-1,-,CASSEYYGTGGEKLFF,TGTGCCAGCAGTGAATATTACGGGACAGGGGGGGAAAAACTGTTTTTT
TRBJ2-1,-,TRBV6-8,large,CASSDKAGGGNEQFF,TGTGCCAGCAGTGACAAGGCAGGAGGGGGCAATGAGCAGTTCTTC
TRBJ2-7,-,TRBV10-2,-,CASSSGGSSYEQYF,TGCGCCAGCAGTAGTGGGGGAAGCTCCTACGAGCAGTACTTC
TRBJ2-7,TRBD1,TRBV6-7,few,CASSPQVGQVSSYEQYF,TGTGCCAGCAGTCCTCAAGTCGGACAGGTTAGCTCCTACGAGCAGTACTTC
TRBJ2-7,-,TRBV18,-,CASSQSTGNEQYF,TGTGCCAGCTCACAGTCCACAGGGAACGAGCAGTACTTC
TRBJ2-3,TRBD2,TRBV15,-,CATSRDLTSGRADTQYF,TGTGCCACCAGCAGAGATCTCACTAGCGGGAGGGCGGATACGCAGTATTTT
TRBJ2-3,-,TRBV9,few,CASSGQILTPDTQYF,TGTGCCAGCAGTGGGCAGATCCTAACACCAGATACGCAGTATTTT